This T cell receptor beta chain was identified during a study of memory CD4+ T cells and cytomegalovirus serostatus. Study in general: This sample comes from healthy Belgian adults, several CMV seropositive, 20 to 25 seronegative. General observations from the study: CMV serostatus prediction reached median AUC approximately 0.95, or 0.91 with US-trained model. Of approximately 150 reported CMV TCRbeta sequences, roughly 70 were found in memory CD4+ repertoires.

Single viable CD3+CD4+CD8-CD45RO+ cells were sorted as the memory CD4+ T cells. Assay used: immunoSEQ multiplex PCR; TCRdb lists only in-frame clones, some missing. The repertoire holds fewer than 40,000 clones, with roughly 85% as singletons. This CDR3 contains 13 residues. V was trimmed by 5 bases and J by 4 bases, leaving 11 bases between them. Germline lookup yields CDR1 SEHNR and CDR2 FQNEAQ (reference sequence). Details on this clone: What it recognizes is unknown.

This TCR was sampled from an adult in good health and CMV-seropositive. Sequencing input: memory CD4+ T cells from blood. The V gene is TRBV7-9, the J gene TRBJ1-2, with unresolved D. DNA of the CDR3: TGTGCCAGCAGCCCCGGTGAGGGCTATGGCTACACCTTC. Protein product: CASSPGEGYGYTF.